This T cell receptor beta chain was documented in a study of shared clonotypes between healthy human individuals. TCRdb's copy holds only in-frame clones and misses some; the assay was immunoSEQ multiplex PCR. This table has over 700,000 clones, roughly 72% appearing once. Whole-study findings and limits: What naive subsets generally showed was a larger estimated richness than memory subsets showed. The study's rarefaction showed incomplete sorted-subset sequencing despite large depth.

Worth noting for this clone: Its specificity is unknown.

V was clipped by 4 bases and J by 2 bases, with 16 bases between them. CDR1 is SGHRS, CDR2 YFSETQ, per germline. The CDR3 consists of 15 residues. The clonotype was recovered from a woman in her 30s in good health. The specimen was memory CD4+ T cells sorted from blood. Subset described: CD45RA-negative fraction. The V call is TRBV5-1, the J call TRBJ2-7, with D unresolved. The CDR3 DNA is TGCGCCAGCAGCGATATCCTGTGGAGCCCCTACGAGCAGTACTTC. The encoded protein is CASSDILWSPYEQYF.